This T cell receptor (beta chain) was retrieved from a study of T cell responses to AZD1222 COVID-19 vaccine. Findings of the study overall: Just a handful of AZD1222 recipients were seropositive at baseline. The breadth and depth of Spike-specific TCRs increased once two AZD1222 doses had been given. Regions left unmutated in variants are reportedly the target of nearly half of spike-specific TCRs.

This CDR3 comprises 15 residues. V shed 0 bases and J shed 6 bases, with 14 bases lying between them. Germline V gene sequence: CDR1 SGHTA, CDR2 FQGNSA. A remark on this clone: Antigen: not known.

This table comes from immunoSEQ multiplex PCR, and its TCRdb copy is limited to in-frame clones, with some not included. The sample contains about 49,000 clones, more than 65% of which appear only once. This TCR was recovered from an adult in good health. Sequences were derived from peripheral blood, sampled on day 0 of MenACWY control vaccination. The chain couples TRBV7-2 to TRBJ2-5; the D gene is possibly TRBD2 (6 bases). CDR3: CASSLATGGVKTQYF. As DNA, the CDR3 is TGTGCCAGCAGCTTAGCAACGGGCGGGGTTAAGACCCAGTACTTC.